One sample yielded the 18 T cell receptor beta chains listed below, sequenced in a study of control samples from healthy donors and cancer patients. The repertoire was sequenced with immunoSEQ multiplex PCR; TCRdb's copy has only in-frame clones and lacks some. The sample shows 22,000 or so clones, 85% of them seen only once. The sample comprised PBMCs. The receptors shown here come from a man in his 60s with head and neck cancer.

The V call is TRBV7-3, the J call TRBJ2-3; 7 nucleotides match TRBD2. The trim removed 3 bases at V and 4 bases at J, leaving 10 bases unmatched. The CDR3 covers 16 residues. The germline gives CDR1 SGHTA, CDR2 FQGTGA. CDR3 nucleotides: TGTGCCAGCAGCTTCGGCGGCGGGAGTGCCTCAGATACGCAGTATTTT. Protein sequence: CASSFGGGSASDTQYF.

This rearrangement joins TRBV6-5 to TRBJ1-2, with 9 bases fitting TRBD1. This CDR3 is built from 15 residues. Trimming took 4 bases from V and 5 from J; bases not matched to a gene: 8. Germline V lookup: CDR1 MNHEY, CDR2 SVGAGI. DNA of the CDR3: TGTGCCAGCAGTTCGCTCGGGACAGGGTATTATGGCTACACCTTC. Translation gives CASSSLGTGYYGYTF.

This sequence joins TRBV19 and TRBJ2-2, with D perhaps matching TRBD1 (6 bases). CDR3 length equals 15 residues. V lost 7 bases to trimming and J lost 4 bases, with 16 bases between them. CDR1 and CDR2 (germline): LNHDA, SQIVND (reference sequence). The CDR3 reads CASNPRQDFTGELFF. The CDR3 region has the DNA TGTGCCAGTAACCCTCGACAGGACTTCACCGGGGAGCTGTTTTTT.

Of note for this clone: Other DNA sequences in the sample encode the same CDR3. V is TRBV5-1 and J is TRBJ2-5; D assignment may be TRBD1 or TRBD2 (5 bases each). CDR1 SGHRS and CDR2 YFSETQ come from the germline V gene. The CDR3 is 14 residues long. Trimming stripped 0 bases from V and 3 bases from J, with 9 bases between. This CDR3 is CASSLGGPKETQYF. The CDR3 DNA reads TGCGCCAGCAGCTTGGGGGGACCGAAAGAGACCCAGTACTTC.

In this sample, this clone is medium-sized. This chain joins TRBV19 and TRBJ1-2; 7 positions match TRBD1. From germline, CDR1 is LNHDA and CDR2 SQIVND (reference sequence). The length of the CDR3 is 15 residues. J was trimmed by 1 base and V by 7 bases; bases with no gene match: 9. DNA for the CDR3: TGTGCCAGTAAACTCCGGGACAGCAATAACTATGGCTACACCTTC. The encoded protein is CASKLRDSNNYGYTF.

V gene TRBV6-6 combines with J gene TRBJ1-2, with D unresolved. The CDR3 runs to 14 residues. The V end lost 5 bases, the J end lost 3 bases, and 13 bases lay between the germline ends. CDR1 MNHNY and CDR2 SVGAGI come from the germline V gene (reference sequence). The CDR3 sequence is CASSPRKVDYGYTF. The CDR3 DNA is TGTGCCAGCAGTCCCCGTAAAGTGGACTATGGCTACACCTTC.

CDR3 sequence: CASSLVGGNYNEQFF. Here the CDR3 DNA reads TGCGCCAGCAGCTTGGTCGGGGGTAACTACAATGAGCAGTTCTTC. V and J are TRBV5-1 and TRBJ2-1; a weak D match, TRBD2 (6 bases). The germline CDR1 and CDR2 sequences are SGHRS and YFSETQ. Trimming removed 0 bases from V and 3 bases from J, with 10 bases in between. The CDR3 covers 15 residues.

V usage is TRBV11-2 and J usage is TRBJ2-1, with D maybe TRBD2 (6 bases). Per the germline V gene, CDR1 is SGHAT and CDR2 is FQNNGV. V was pared by 2 bases and J by 6 bases, with 8 bases between. The CDR3 is made up of 13 amino acids. CDR3: CASSLSEGNEQFF. In DNA, the CDR3 is TGTGCCAGCAGCTTATCGGAGGGCAATGAGCAGTTCTTC. The complete variable domain, with remaining parts taken from reference TRBV11-2 and TRBJ2-1, reads EAGVAQSPRYKIIEKRQSVAFWCNPISGHATLYWYQQILGQGPKLLIQFQNNGVVDDSQLPKDRFSAERLKGVDSTLKIQPAKLEDSAVYLCASSLSEGNEQFFGPGTRLTVL.

V usage is TRBV6-5 and J usage is TRBJ1-3; D unresolved. V lost 7 bases and J 1 base, leaving 11 bases between the germline ends. The CDR3 loop spans 14 amino acids. CDR1 and CDR2 (germline): MNHEY, SVGAGI. CDR3 nucleotide sequence: TGTGCCAGCATCCTTTGGGGATCTGGAAACACCATATATTTT. Amino acids: CASILWGSGNTIYF.

The rearrangement links TRBV6-5 to TRBJ2-1, with 9 bases that match TRBD1. The CDR3 length is 14 residues. V was pared by 3 bases and J by 9 bases, with 6 bases of the junction left unmatched. Germline lookup yields CDR1 MNHEY and CDR2 SVGAGI. In nucleotides, the CDR3 is TGTGCCAGCAGTTATCAGGGACAGGGCGCTGAGCAGTTCTTC. As protein: CASSYQGQGAEQFF.

This chain joins TRBV6-5 and TRBJ2-1, with 9 positions matching TRBD1. The CDR3 is 15 amino acids. Germline CDR1 and CDR2: MNHEY and SVGAGI. With V trimmed by 5 bases and J by 9 bases, 11 bases remained unmatched. CDR3 nucleotide sequence: TGTGCCAGCAGTCCCTGGGACAGGGTAATTACTGAGCAGTTCTTC. Amino acid sequence: CASSPWDRVITEQFF.

The chain joins TRBV12-3 or TRBV12-4 to TRBJ2-5; D gene uncertain. Trimming took 6 bases from V and 0 from J, leaving 5 bases between them. This CDR3 comprises 12 residues. The CDR3 DNA follows: TGTGCCAGCAGGGGAAACCAAGAGACCCAGTACTTC. Translation gives CASRGNQETQYF.

The rearrangement uses TRBV27 and TRBJ1-1, with 7 bases lining up with TRBD1. V shed 2 bases, J shed 2 bases, and the junction held 5 bases outside the gene matches. The CDR3 has 15 amino acids. Looked up from germline, CDR1 is MNHEY and CDR2 is SMNVEV (reference sequence). In DNA, the CDR3 is TGTGCCAGCAGTTTAACAAACAGGGGTAACACTGAAGCTTTCTTT. Protein sequence: CASSLTNRGNTEAFF.

The chain recombines TRBV18 with TRBJ1-1; 7 bases are shared with TRBD1. Trimming cost V 3 bases and J 4 bases; bases outside gene matches: 5. CDR1 is KGHSH and CDR2 is LQKENI in the germline V gene. The CDR3 is 14 amino acids. The DNA for the CDR3 is TGTGCCAGCTCACCGAGCGCAGGGGGCACTGAAGCTTTCTTT. Its translation is CASSPSAGGTEAFF.

The rearrangement joins TRBV3-1 (or the pseudogene TRBV3-2) to TRBJ1-2; 10 nucleotides align to TRBD1. The ends lost 4 bases at V and 6 bases at J; junction bases unmatched: 2. In germline, CDR1 is LGHDT, CDR2 YNNKEL (reference sequence). This CDR3 region has 13 residues. CDR3 coding DNA: TGTGCCAGCAGCCTCGGGACAGGGGATGGCTACACCTTC. Protein: CASSLGTGDGYTF.

This clone counts as large. The chain carries TRBV9 and TRBJ2-3; 9 nucleotides match TRBD2. V lost 1 base to trimming and J lost 2 bases; unmatched junction nucleotides: 2. The CDR3 length is 15 residues. Germline CDR1 is SGDLS and CDR2 is YYNGEE. DNA of the CDR3: TGTGCCAGCAGCGTACTAGCGGGGCCCACAGATACGCAGTATTTT. Translation gives CASSVLAGPTDTQYF.

This sequence joins TRBV28 and TRBJ1-1; TRBD1 matches 7 bases. CDR1 and CDR2 from the germline V gene are MDHEN and SYDVKM. The CDR3 sequence is 15 residues long. With V trimmed by 6 bases and J by 4 bases, 11 bases remained unmatched. CDR3 DNA: TGTGCCAGCAGATGGGACAGCCAGAGAATCACTGAAGCTTTCTTT. Protein: CASRWDSQRITEAFF.

V is TRBV6-1 and J is TRBJ1-1; D gene unclear. Between the trimmed V and J ends, which lost 2 bases and 4 bases, there was a span of 17 bases. The CDR3 is 16 residues long. Germline-derived CDR1 and CDR2 are MNHNS and SASEGT. CDR3 residues: CASSERQGWSRTEAFF. Here the CDR3 DNA reads TGTGCCAGCAGTGAACGGCAAGGTTGGTCACGCACTGAAGCTTTCTTT.